This T cell receptor (beta chain) came from a study of blood T cell repertoires in COVID-19. Profiling relied on immunoSEQ multiplex PCR, and the TCRdb table lists in-frame clones only, not all of them. The sample carries approximately 85,000 clones, roughly four fifths recorded once. V lost 3 bases, J lost 9 bases, and 18 bases lay in between. The CDR3 length is 16 residues. Germline lookup yields CDR1 MNHEY and CDR2 SMNVEV (reference sequence). The TCR comes from a human donor in a cohort sampled during active COVID-19. The chain combines TRBV27 with TRBJ1-6; weak D call: TRBD1 (6 bases). Sequenced: peripheral blood. In DNA, the CDR3 is TGTGCCAGCAGTTTCGCTTACAGGGCCCCAAGTTCACCCCTCCACTTT. Encoded protein: CASSFAYRAPSSPLHF.